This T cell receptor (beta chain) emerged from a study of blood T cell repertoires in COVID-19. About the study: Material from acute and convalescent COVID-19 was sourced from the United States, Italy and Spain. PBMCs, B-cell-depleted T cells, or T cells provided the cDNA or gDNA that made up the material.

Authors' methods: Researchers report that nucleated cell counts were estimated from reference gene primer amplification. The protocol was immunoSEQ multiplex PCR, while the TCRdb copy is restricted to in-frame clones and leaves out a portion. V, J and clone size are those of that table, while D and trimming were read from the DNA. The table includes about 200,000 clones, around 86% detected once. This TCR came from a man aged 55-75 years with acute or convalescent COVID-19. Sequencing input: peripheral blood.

The CDR3 DNA follows: TGTGCTAGTGGTTTGGGGGGGACGGGACAGCAAAATGAAGCTTTCTTT. Amino acids: CASGLGGTGQQNEAFF. The chain links TRBV12-5 to TRBJ1-1, with 7 nucleotides matching TRBD1. The ends lost 1 base at V and 7 bases at J; junction bases unmatched: 12. Germline V gene data show CDR1 as LGHNT and CDR2 as FRNRAP. CDR3 size: 16 residues. The whole variable domain, filled in from reference TRBV12-5 and TRBJ1-1, reads DARVTQTPRHKVTEMGQEVTMRCQPILGHNTVFWYRQTMMQGLELLAYFRNRAPLDDSGMPKDRFSAEMPDATLATLKIQPSEPRDSAVYFCASGLGGTGQQNEAFFGQGTRLTVV.